This T cell receptor (beta chain) was profiled in a study of T cell repertoires in cytomegalovirus infection. Study as a whole: It can be stated that public TCR beta signatures indicated CMV infection as well as a matching HLA type. Findings of the study overall: Across the ex vivo response, the dominant clonotypes were HLA-C-restricted CMV-specific TCR beta clonotypes. Individuals carrying CMV plus the relevant HLA were identified by cumulative frequency of public TCR beta families.

This clonotype was seen a single time. Antigen specificity is unknown. TCRdb re-called the reads through MiXCR, storing one row per CDR3 protein. Of about 260,000 distinct CDR3 sequences listed, approximately 9.1% are singletons. Trimming stripped 3 bases from V and 6 bases from J, with 17 bases between. Germline lookup yields CDR1 DFQATT and CDR2 SNEGSKA (reference sequence). This CDR3 is 14 amino acids long. This TCR derives from a human donor in good health (CMV status not recorded). Some clones in this sample may be carry-over from other donors' samples. Sequencing was carried out using PBMCs. The chain joins TRBV20-1 to TRBJ1-2; possibly TRBD1 for D (5 bases). As DNA, the CDR3 is TGCAGTGCTAGGGCTCCACAGGTGATCCATGGCTACACCTTC. Translating gives CSARAPQVIHGYTF.